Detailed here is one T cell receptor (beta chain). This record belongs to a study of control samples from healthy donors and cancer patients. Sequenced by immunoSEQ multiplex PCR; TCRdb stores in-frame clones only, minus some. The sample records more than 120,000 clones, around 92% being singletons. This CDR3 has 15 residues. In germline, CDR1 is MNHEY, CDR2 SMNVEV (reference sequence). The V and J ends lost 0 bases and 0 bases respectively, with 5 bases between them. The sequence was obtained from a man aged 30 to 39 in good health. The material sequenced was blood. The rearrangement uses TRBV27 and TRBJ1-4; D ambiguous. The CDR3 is CASSLSYATNEKLFF. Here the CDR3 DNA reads TGTGCCAGCAGTTTATCGTATGCAACTAATGAAAAACTGTTTTTT.